The entry below describes one TCR beta chain. Its antigen is still unknown. CDR1 and CDR2 from the germline V gene are SGHVS and FQNEAQ. The CDR3 consists of 14 residues. V was pared by 0 bases and J by 0 bases, with 6 bases between. The protocol was immunoSEQ multiplex PCR, while the TCRdb copy is restricted to in-frame clones and leaves out a portion. Of about 140,000 clones in the sample, 60% to 80% were seen once. This sample stems from a study of cytotoxic CD8 clonotypes in ibrutinib-treated CLL. Study-wide context: Results showed 24 partial and 2 complete responses; following median 68 months, approximately 14 remained remitted, roughly twelve advanced.

Findings of the study overall: Contraction or stability on treatment was seen for public clonotypes, which were uncommon. Higher circulating CD8+ T-cell counts strongly accompanied higher baseline clonality, above age-matched healthy donors. Clonality was elevated at ibrutinib response and had returned toward baseline at progression.

This sequence joins TRBV7-8 and TRBJ2-7; D is uncertain. The sequencing used PBMCs, collected after 12 months of ibrutinib treatment. The TCR originated in a human donor with chronic lymphocytic leukemia. This CDR3 is CASSLAGSSYEQYF. CDR3 bases: TGTGCCAGCAGCTTAGCCGGCAGCTCCTACGAGCAGTACTTC.